This entry features one T cell receptor (beta chain) sequence. What it binds is not known. J was trimmed by 0 bases and V by 3 bases; bases with no gene match: 18. Germline V lookup: CDR1 SQVTM, CDR2 ANQGSEA. The CDR3 has 20 residues. This sample stems from a study of cytomegalovirus exposure and HLA in healthy donors. Study outcomes and limitations: The classifier reportedly diagnosed cytomegalovirus status with high sensitivity and specificity.

Sequencing used immunoSEQ multiplex PCR; TCRdb keeps in-frame clones, though not all of them. The profile shows some 110,000 clones, about 84% of them singletons. The clonotype originates from a man younger than 35 in good health and CMV-seronegative. The sample was PBMCs. The V gene is TRBV29-1, the J gene TRBJ1-1, with 11 bases lining up with TRBD1. The chain's CDR3 is CSVETGQGVVQRGMNTEAFF. The CDR3 DNA is TGCAGCGTTGAGACGGGACAGGGGGTGGTACAGAGGGGAATGAACACTGAAGCTTTCTTT.